The present TCR beta chain was sequenced within a study of shared clonotypes between healthy human individuals. At the level of the study: Researchers assigned three CD4 naive, three CD4 memory, two CD8 naive and one CD8 memory plate to each donor.

Deep-level assay runs were performed. Method: immunoSEQ multiplex PCR; TCRdb's copy keeps in-frame clones and lacks some. Seen here are nearly 600,000 clones, less than 97% observed once, and the top ten hold around 0.097%. The CDR3 is made up of 14 amino acids. Germline V gene sequence: CDR1 MDHEN, CDR2 SYDVKM. V lost 2 bases and J lost 5, with 10 bases in between. CD45RO negativity and positive selection for CCR7 defined naive CD8 cells, a population that excluded terminally differentiated effector memory CD45RA+ cells. The specimen was naive CD8+ T cells sorted from blood. The chain is built from TRBV28 and TRBJ1-5, with D tentatively TRBD1 (6 bases). This receptor was taken from a woman in her 30s in good health. This chain's CDR3 is CASSLGRGDQPQHF. The CDR3 nucleotides read TGTGCCAGCAGTTTAGGCAGGGGTGATCAGCCCCAGCATTTT. The whole variable domain, filled in from reference TRBV28 and TRBJ1-5, reads DVKVTQSSRYLVKRTGEKVFLECVQDMDHENMFWYRQDPGLGLRLIYFSYDVKMKEKGDIPEGYSVSREKKERFSLILESASTNQTSMYLCASSLGRGDQPQHFGDGTRLSIL.